This is a list of T cell receptor beta chains from one sample in a study of blood T cell repertoires in COVID-19. The protocol was immunoSEQ multiplex PCR, while the TCRdb copy is restricted to in-frame clones and leaves out a portion. The table records 200,000 to 250,000 clones, more than 65% of them present only once. Specimen: peripheral blood. The receptor set was obtained from a woman aged 55 to 70 with acute or convalescent COVID-19. CDR3s include the opening cysteine and the closing phenylalanine or tryptophan. Each record gives: V gene, clone size, D gene, J gene, CDR3 protein, CDR3 DNA. The D gene is left open where the match is weak. The size of a clone is reported for some rows only, either as once, few or many, or as a class for expanded clones.

V: TRBV9; size: NA; D: TRBD1; J: TRBJ2-3; CDR3: CASSPRTGGITDTQYF; DNA: TGTGCCAGCAGCCCCAGGACAGGGGGTATCACAGATACGCAGTATTTT
V: TRBV5-4; size: NA; D: NA; J: TRBJ2-5; CDR3: CASSFFGGQETQYF; DNA: TGTGCCAGCAGCTTTTTCGGGGGTCAAGAGACCCAGTACTTC
V: TRBV4-2; size: NA; D: NA; J: TRBJ2-1; CDR3: CASSPLLSSYNEQFF; DNA: TGTGCCAGCAGCCCCCTTTTGTCCTCCTACAATGAGCAGTTCTTC
V: TRBV2; size: NA; D: TRBD1; J: TRBJ2-7; CDR3: CASMRTGTYEQYF; DNA: TGTGCCAGCATGAGGACAGGGACCTACGAGCAGTACTTC
V: TRBV5-6; size: NA; D: NA; J: TRBJ1-2; CDR3: CASSAPRANGYTF; DNA: TGTGCCAGCAGCGCCCCGCGGGCGAATGGCTACACCTTC
V: TRBV4-2; size: NA; D: TRBD1; J: TRBJ1-2; CDR3: CASSPGQGPLYGYTF; DNA: TGTGCCAGCAGCCCTGGACAGGGCCCGCTCTATGGCTACACCTTC
V: TRBV7-6; size: NA; D: NA; J: TRBJ2-1; CDR3: CASSLGGASNEQFF; DNA: TGTGCCAGCAGCTTAGGAGGCGCTTCCAATGAGCAGTTCTTC
V: TRBV3-1/TRBV3-2; size: few; D: NA; J: TRBJ1-1; CDR3: CASSRNAQVGTEAFF; DNA: TGTGCCAGCAGCCGAAACGCCCAGGTCGGCACTGAAGCTTTCTTT
V: TRBV6-6; size: NA; D: TRBD1; J: TRBJ1-4; CDR3: CASSPLHGTGDEKLFF; DNA: TGTGCCAGCAGTCCACTCCACGGGACAGGGGATGAAAAACTGTTTTTT
V: TRBV7-2; size: few; D: NA; J: TRBJ1-6; CDR3: CASSLAGRSSYNSPLHF; DNA: TGTGCCAGCAGCTTAGCGGGCAGAAGCTCCTATAATTCACCCCTCCACTTT
V: TRBV28; size: once; D: TRBD2; J: TRBJ2-3; CDR3: CASSRSTSGGTDTQYF; DNA: TGTGCCAGCAGTCGATCGACTAGCGGGGGCACAGATACGCAGTATTTT
V: TRBV6-4; size: NA; D: TRBD2; J: TRBJ2-7; CDR3: CASSDSLAGGQCHEQYF; DNA: TGTGCCAGCAGTGACTCTCTAGCGGGGGGCCAGTGCCACGAGCAGTACTTC
V: TRBV10-3; size: NA; D: TRBD2; J: TRBJ2-1; CDR3: CATGPPLAGINEQFF; DNA: TGTGCCACCGGGCCGCCACTAGCGGGGATTAATGAGCAGTTCTTC
V: TRBV30; size: NA; D: TRBD1; J: TRBJ1-1; CDR3: CAWRRGQGLRLDTEAFF; DNA: TGTGCCTGGAGGAGGGGACAGGGCTTAAGGTTGGACACTGAAGCTTTCTTT
V: TRBV5-1; size: NA; D: NA; J: TRBJ2-1; CDR3: CASSLSEGAEQFF; DNA: TGCGCCAGCAGCTTGAGTGAAGGGGCCGAGCAGTTCTTC
V: TRBV25-1; size: NA; D: NA; J: TRBJ1-1; CDR3: CASMGRLDTEAFF; DNA: TGTGCCAGCATGGGCAGGCTGGACACTGAAGCTTTCTTT
V: TRBV9; size: NA; D: NA; J: TRBJ1-1; CDR3: CASTPGPGDNEAFF; DNA: TGTGCCAGCACCCCCGGCCCAGGGGATAATGAAGCTTTCTTT
V: TRBV6-5; size: NA; D: NA; J: TRBJ1-2; CDR3: CASSQPLGVGYTF; DNA: TGTGCCAGCAGTCAGCCTTTAGGAGTGGGCTACACCTTC
V: TRBV2; size: NA; D: NA; J: TRBJ1-1; CDR3: CASIRRVKTEAFF; DNA: TGTGCCAGCATCCGCAGGGTGAAAACTGAAGCTTTCTTT
V: TRBV6-5; size: few; D: NA; J: TRBJ2-3; CDR3: CASRRTYDTDTQYF; DNA: TGTGCCAGCAGGCGAACCTACGACACAGATACGCAGTATTTT
V: TRBV2; size: NA; D: NA; J: TRBJ2-2; CDR3: CASSGDTHTGELFF; DNA: TGTGCCAGCAGCGGGGACACCCACACCGGGGAGCTGTTTTTT
V: TRBV15; size: NA; D: TRBD1; J: TRBJ1-6; CDR3: CATTATGYNSPLHF; DNA: TGTGCCACCACCGCGACAGGGTATAATTCACCCCTCCACTTT
V: TRBV12-3/TRBV12-4; size: NA; D: NA; J: TRBJ1-1; CDR3: CASSSVLDTEAFF; DNA: TGTGCCAGCAGTTCGGTACTTGATACTGAAGCTTTCTTT
V: TRBV6-5; size: few; D: NA; J: TRBJ1-6; CDR3: CATGKGKRSPLHF; DNA: TGTGCCACCGGGAAAGGGAAAAGATCACCCCTCCACTTT
V: TRBV30; size: NA; D: TRBD1; J: TRBJ1-6; CDR3: CAWSVRRVTGKSAYNSPLHF; DNA: TGTGCCTGGAGTGTACGGAGGGTGACAGGGAAAAGCGCCTATAATTCACCCCTCCACTTT
V: TRBV28; size: once; D: NA; J: TRBJ2-2; CDR3: CASSLGGATNTGELFF; DNA: TGTGCCAGCAGTTTGGGGGGGGCCACGAACACCGGGGAGCTGTTTTTT
V: TRBV7-6; size: NA; D: NA; J: TRBJ2-1; CDR3: CASSLSILSSYNEQFF; DNA: TGTGCCAGCAGTCTTTCTATCCTAAGCTCCTACAATGAGCAGTTCTTC
V: TRBV9; size: NA; D: NA; J: TRBJ2-2; CDR3: CASSVGGGTGELFF; DNA: TGTGCCAGCAGCGTAGGTGGCGGCACCGGGGAGCTGTTTTTT
V: TRBV7-9; size: NA; D: TRBD2; J: TRBJ2-1; CDR3: CASRGGGMYNEQFF; DNA: TGTGCCAGCAGGGGCGGGGGAATGTACAATGAGCAGTTCTTC
V: TRBV19; size: NA; D: NA; J: TRBJ2-1; CDR3: CASSFWGSEQFF; DNA: TGTGCCAGTAGTTTTTGGGGCAGTGAGCAGTTCTTC
V: TRBV7-9; size: NA; D: NA; J: TRBJ2-5; CDR3: CASSLLGLETQYF; DNA: TGTGCCAGCAGCTTATTGGGACTAGAGACCCAGTACTTC
V: TRBV28; size: NA; D: NA; J: TRBJ1-2; CDR3: CASSPQSTGIYGYTF; DNA: TGTGCCAGCAGTCCACAATCAACAGGGATCTATGGCTACACCTTC
V: TRBV19; size: NA; D: TRBD1; J: TRBJ1-6; CDR3: CASSPGQFNSPLHF; DNA: TGTGCCAGTAGCCCGGGACAGTTTAATTCACCCCTCCACTTT
V: TRBV5-8; size: few; D: NA; J: TRBJ1-1; CDR3: CASSSQGAFF; DNA: TGTGCCAGCAGCTCTCAGGGGGCTTTCTTT
V: TRBV11-2; size: NA; D: NA; J: TRBJ2-6; CDR3: CASSPFSSGANVLTF; DNA: TGTGCCAGCAGCCCCTTTAGCTCTGGGGCCAACGTCCTGACTTTC
V: TRBV6-5; size: once; D: NA; J: TRBJ1-1; CDR3: CASSYSILQGTEAFF; DNA: TGTGCCAGCAGTTACTCGATTTTGCAGGGCACTGAAGCTTTCTTT
V: TRBV5-1; size: NA; D: TRBD1; J: TRBJ1-2; CDR3: CASSLQGANYGYTF; DNA: TGCGCCAGCAGCTTACAGGGGGCGAACTATGGCTACACCTTC
V: TRBV11-2; size: NA; D: NA; J: TRBJ2-5; CDR3: CASSLWPVSGETQYF; DNA: TGTGCCAGCAGCTTATGGCCAGTATCAGGAGAGACCCAGTACTTC
V: TRBV6-5; size: NA; D: TRBD2; J: TRBJ2-3; CDR3: CASSSAGGAVDTQYF; DNA: TGTGCCAGCAGTTCTGCGGGGGGGGCAGTAGATACGCAGTATTTT
V: TRBV19; size: NA; D: NA; J: TRBJ2-1; CDR3: CASSIIGGGDNEQFF; DNA: TGTGCCAGTTCAATCATAGGGGGGGGAGACAATGAGCAGTTCTTC
V: TRBV5-4; size: few; D: TRBD2; J: TRBJ2-1; CDR3: CASSPSGGEYNEQFF; DNA: TGTGCCAGCAGCCCCAGCGGGGGGGAGTACAATGAGCAGTTCTTC
V: TRBV10-3; size: NA; D: TRBD1; J: TRBJ1-6; CDR3: CAIRRDRDSPLHF; DNA: TGTGCCATCAGGAGGGACAGAGATTCACCCCTCCACTTT
V: TRBV6-5; size: NA; D: NA; J: TRBJ1-6; CDR3: CASSLGRGFDSPLHF; DNA: TGTGCCAGCAGCCTCGGCAGAGGCTTTGATTCACCCCTCCACTTT
V: TRBV10-3; size: NA; D: NA; J: TRBJ1-3; CDR3: CATHRQLAGNTIYF; DNA: TGTGCCACCCATAGACAGCTGGCTGGAAACACCATATATTTT
V: TRBV25-1; size: NA; D: TRBD2; J: TRBJ2-5; CDR3: CASSDPFAGEETQYF; DNA: TGTGCCAGCAGTGACCCCTTCGCGGGGGAAGAGACCCAGTACTTC
V: TRBV6-5; size: NA; D: TRBD1; J: TRBJ1-6; CDR3: CASRTGVGSPLHF; DNA: TGTGCCAGCAGGACAGGGGTTGGGTCACCCCTCCACTTT
V: TRBV3-1/TRBV3-2; size: NA; D: TRBD2; J: TRBJ2-7; CDR3: CASSHGLAGNEQYF; DNA: TGTGCCAGCAGCCACGGACTAGCGGGCAACGAGCAGTACTTC
V: TRBV3-1/TRBV3-2; size: NA; D: NA; J: TRBJ2-1; CDR3: CASSQERGRSYNEQFF; DNA: TGTGCCAGCAGCCAAGAAAGAGGGAGGTCTTACAATGAGCAGTTCTTC
V: TRBV7-2; size: NA; D: NA; J: TRBJ2-3; CDR3: CASTPGRGKADTQYF; DNA: TGTGCCAGCACCCCAGGCCGGGGGAAGGCAGATACGCAGTATTTT
V: TRBV10-3; size: NA; D: NA; J: TRBJ1-2; CDR3: CAISEQQGNYGYTF; DNA: TGTGCCATCAGTGAGCAACAGGGTAACTATGGCTACACCTTC
V: TRBV29-1; size: NA; D: NA; J: TRBJ1-4; CDR3: CSVEFREKLFF; DNA: TGCAGCGTTGAATTCCGGGAAAAACTGTTTTTT